The 10 T cell receptor beta chains given below trace back to one sample, sequenced in a study of blood T cell repertoires in COVID-19. Some clones are missing from TCRdb's copy, which holds only in-frame ones; the method was immunoSEQ multiplex PCR. The table lists approximately 140,000 clones, around 80% of them singletons. Source material: peripheral blood. These TCRs come from a human donor with acute or convalescent COVID-19. The donor label of this sample is uncertain.

As regards this clone: One end of the junction is discordant with germline, which a read error may explain. The chain carries TRBV30 and TRBJ2-6, with a weak D call TRBD1 (6 bases). CDR3 size: 12 residues. CDR1 GTSNPN and CDR2 SVGIG come from the germline V gene (reference sequence). Here the CDR3 DNA reads TGCACAGGGAGCTCTGGGGCCAACGTCCTGACTTTC. Its protein product is CTGSSGANVLTF.

V gene TRBV29-1 combines with J gene TRBJ1-2; D is undetermined. V gave up 5 bases and J gave up 3 bases, with 7 bases separating them. CDR3 length equals 11 residues. Germline assignment: CDR1 SQVTM and CDR2 ANQGSEA. CDR3 protein: CSVRTDYGYTF. DNA for the CDR3: TGCAGCGTTCGCACGGACTATGGCTACACCTTC.

The chain employs TRBV29-1 and TRBJ1-2; no reliable D call. This CDR3 has 11 amino acids. Trimming stripped 4 bases from V and 8 bases from J, with 11 bases between. The germline V gene has CDR1 SQVTM and CDR2 ANQGSEA. Written as DNA, the CDR3 is TGCAGCGTTGGACAAAATGAGGGCTACACCTTC. Amino acid sequence: CSVGQNEGYTF.

The chain links TRBV6-1 to TRBJ1-2, with D tentatively TRBD1 (6 bases). V gave up 4 bases and J gave up 3 bases, with 18 bases separating them. Germline assignment: CDR1 MNHNS and CDR2 SASEGT. The CDR3 is 16 residues long. The DNA of the CDR3 is TGTGCCAGCAGTGTCACGTTTAGGACAGACTACTATGGCTACACCTTC. The encoded protein is CASSVTFRTDYYGYTF.

This chain links TRBV5-1 with TRBJ2-2; 7 nucleotides align to TRBD1. The germline V gene encodes CDR1 SGHRS and CDR2 YFSETQ. V lost 1 base, J lost 2 bases, and 2 bases stayed unmatched. The CDR3 totals 15 residues. CDR3 coding DNA: TGCGCCAGCAGCTTGTACAGGGGAAACACCGGGGAGCTGTTTTTT. This gives the protein CASSLYRGNTGELFF.

The chain carries TRBV30 and TRBJ2-6, with TRBD1 matching 10 bases. J gave up 0 bases and V 4 bases, and 6 bases lay outside the gene matches. This CDR3 has 17 residues. The germline V gene encodes CDR1 GTSNPN and CDR2 SVGIG (reference sequence). DNA of the CDR3: TGTGCCTGGACTTGGGACAGGGGATCCTCTGGGGCCAACGTCCTGACTTTC. It codes for CAWTWDRGSSGANVLTF. Variable domain in full (rest from reference TRBV30 and TRBJ2-6): SQTIHQWPATLVQPVGSPLSLECTVEGTSNPNLYWYRQAAGRGLQLLFYSVGIGQISSEVPQNLSASRPQDRQFILSSKKLLLSDSGFYLCAWTWDRGSSGANVLTFGAGSRLTVL.

In nucleotides, the CDR3 is TGTGCCATCAGTGTCGGGACAGCCCCGGCTCAGCCCCAGCATTTT. Translated, it gives CAISVGTAPAQPQHF. The chain combines TRBV10-3 with TRBJ1-5; 7 nucleotides match TRBD1. This CDR3 is built from 15 residues. Unmatched junction bases numbered 9, after V lost 4 bases and J lost 6 bases. CDR1 and CDR2 (germline): ENHRY, SYGVKD.

This clone was seen only a few times. The chain couples TRBV7-9 to TRBJ1-2, with TRBD1 matching 10 bases. Trimming cost V 3 bases and J 8 bases; bases outside gene matches: 12. The CDR3 covers 16 residues. The germline V gene encodes CDR1 SEHNR and CDR2 FQNEAQ (reference sequence). The CDR3: CASSLSVGTGDRGYTF. The DNA for the CDR3 is TGTGCCAGCAGCTTGAGCGTCGGGACAGGGGATCGAGGCTACACCTTC.

This clone was counted a few times. The rearrangement links TRBV6-5 to TRBJ1-1; D might be TRBD1 (6 bases). The CDR3 length is 11 residues. Germline V gene data show CDR1 as MNHEY and CDR2 as SVGAGI. Trimming stripped 7 bases from V and 10 bases from J, with 13 bases between. CDR3 DNA: TGTGCCAGCATATTACAGGGTAGAGCTTTCTTT. It encodes CASILQGRAFF.

This clone has ten or more counts. The gene calls are TRBV5-5 and TRBJ2-7; D might be TRBD2 (6 bases). Deletions cut 6 bases from V and 2 bases from J, with 18 bases between. Germline CDR1 and CDR2: SGHKS and YYEKEE (reference sequence). The CDR3 consists of 15 residues. Here the CDR3 reads CASTPSGRNAYEQYF. In nucleotides, the CDR3 is TGTGCCAGCACCCCCTCAGGGAGGAACGCCTACGAGCAGTACTTC.